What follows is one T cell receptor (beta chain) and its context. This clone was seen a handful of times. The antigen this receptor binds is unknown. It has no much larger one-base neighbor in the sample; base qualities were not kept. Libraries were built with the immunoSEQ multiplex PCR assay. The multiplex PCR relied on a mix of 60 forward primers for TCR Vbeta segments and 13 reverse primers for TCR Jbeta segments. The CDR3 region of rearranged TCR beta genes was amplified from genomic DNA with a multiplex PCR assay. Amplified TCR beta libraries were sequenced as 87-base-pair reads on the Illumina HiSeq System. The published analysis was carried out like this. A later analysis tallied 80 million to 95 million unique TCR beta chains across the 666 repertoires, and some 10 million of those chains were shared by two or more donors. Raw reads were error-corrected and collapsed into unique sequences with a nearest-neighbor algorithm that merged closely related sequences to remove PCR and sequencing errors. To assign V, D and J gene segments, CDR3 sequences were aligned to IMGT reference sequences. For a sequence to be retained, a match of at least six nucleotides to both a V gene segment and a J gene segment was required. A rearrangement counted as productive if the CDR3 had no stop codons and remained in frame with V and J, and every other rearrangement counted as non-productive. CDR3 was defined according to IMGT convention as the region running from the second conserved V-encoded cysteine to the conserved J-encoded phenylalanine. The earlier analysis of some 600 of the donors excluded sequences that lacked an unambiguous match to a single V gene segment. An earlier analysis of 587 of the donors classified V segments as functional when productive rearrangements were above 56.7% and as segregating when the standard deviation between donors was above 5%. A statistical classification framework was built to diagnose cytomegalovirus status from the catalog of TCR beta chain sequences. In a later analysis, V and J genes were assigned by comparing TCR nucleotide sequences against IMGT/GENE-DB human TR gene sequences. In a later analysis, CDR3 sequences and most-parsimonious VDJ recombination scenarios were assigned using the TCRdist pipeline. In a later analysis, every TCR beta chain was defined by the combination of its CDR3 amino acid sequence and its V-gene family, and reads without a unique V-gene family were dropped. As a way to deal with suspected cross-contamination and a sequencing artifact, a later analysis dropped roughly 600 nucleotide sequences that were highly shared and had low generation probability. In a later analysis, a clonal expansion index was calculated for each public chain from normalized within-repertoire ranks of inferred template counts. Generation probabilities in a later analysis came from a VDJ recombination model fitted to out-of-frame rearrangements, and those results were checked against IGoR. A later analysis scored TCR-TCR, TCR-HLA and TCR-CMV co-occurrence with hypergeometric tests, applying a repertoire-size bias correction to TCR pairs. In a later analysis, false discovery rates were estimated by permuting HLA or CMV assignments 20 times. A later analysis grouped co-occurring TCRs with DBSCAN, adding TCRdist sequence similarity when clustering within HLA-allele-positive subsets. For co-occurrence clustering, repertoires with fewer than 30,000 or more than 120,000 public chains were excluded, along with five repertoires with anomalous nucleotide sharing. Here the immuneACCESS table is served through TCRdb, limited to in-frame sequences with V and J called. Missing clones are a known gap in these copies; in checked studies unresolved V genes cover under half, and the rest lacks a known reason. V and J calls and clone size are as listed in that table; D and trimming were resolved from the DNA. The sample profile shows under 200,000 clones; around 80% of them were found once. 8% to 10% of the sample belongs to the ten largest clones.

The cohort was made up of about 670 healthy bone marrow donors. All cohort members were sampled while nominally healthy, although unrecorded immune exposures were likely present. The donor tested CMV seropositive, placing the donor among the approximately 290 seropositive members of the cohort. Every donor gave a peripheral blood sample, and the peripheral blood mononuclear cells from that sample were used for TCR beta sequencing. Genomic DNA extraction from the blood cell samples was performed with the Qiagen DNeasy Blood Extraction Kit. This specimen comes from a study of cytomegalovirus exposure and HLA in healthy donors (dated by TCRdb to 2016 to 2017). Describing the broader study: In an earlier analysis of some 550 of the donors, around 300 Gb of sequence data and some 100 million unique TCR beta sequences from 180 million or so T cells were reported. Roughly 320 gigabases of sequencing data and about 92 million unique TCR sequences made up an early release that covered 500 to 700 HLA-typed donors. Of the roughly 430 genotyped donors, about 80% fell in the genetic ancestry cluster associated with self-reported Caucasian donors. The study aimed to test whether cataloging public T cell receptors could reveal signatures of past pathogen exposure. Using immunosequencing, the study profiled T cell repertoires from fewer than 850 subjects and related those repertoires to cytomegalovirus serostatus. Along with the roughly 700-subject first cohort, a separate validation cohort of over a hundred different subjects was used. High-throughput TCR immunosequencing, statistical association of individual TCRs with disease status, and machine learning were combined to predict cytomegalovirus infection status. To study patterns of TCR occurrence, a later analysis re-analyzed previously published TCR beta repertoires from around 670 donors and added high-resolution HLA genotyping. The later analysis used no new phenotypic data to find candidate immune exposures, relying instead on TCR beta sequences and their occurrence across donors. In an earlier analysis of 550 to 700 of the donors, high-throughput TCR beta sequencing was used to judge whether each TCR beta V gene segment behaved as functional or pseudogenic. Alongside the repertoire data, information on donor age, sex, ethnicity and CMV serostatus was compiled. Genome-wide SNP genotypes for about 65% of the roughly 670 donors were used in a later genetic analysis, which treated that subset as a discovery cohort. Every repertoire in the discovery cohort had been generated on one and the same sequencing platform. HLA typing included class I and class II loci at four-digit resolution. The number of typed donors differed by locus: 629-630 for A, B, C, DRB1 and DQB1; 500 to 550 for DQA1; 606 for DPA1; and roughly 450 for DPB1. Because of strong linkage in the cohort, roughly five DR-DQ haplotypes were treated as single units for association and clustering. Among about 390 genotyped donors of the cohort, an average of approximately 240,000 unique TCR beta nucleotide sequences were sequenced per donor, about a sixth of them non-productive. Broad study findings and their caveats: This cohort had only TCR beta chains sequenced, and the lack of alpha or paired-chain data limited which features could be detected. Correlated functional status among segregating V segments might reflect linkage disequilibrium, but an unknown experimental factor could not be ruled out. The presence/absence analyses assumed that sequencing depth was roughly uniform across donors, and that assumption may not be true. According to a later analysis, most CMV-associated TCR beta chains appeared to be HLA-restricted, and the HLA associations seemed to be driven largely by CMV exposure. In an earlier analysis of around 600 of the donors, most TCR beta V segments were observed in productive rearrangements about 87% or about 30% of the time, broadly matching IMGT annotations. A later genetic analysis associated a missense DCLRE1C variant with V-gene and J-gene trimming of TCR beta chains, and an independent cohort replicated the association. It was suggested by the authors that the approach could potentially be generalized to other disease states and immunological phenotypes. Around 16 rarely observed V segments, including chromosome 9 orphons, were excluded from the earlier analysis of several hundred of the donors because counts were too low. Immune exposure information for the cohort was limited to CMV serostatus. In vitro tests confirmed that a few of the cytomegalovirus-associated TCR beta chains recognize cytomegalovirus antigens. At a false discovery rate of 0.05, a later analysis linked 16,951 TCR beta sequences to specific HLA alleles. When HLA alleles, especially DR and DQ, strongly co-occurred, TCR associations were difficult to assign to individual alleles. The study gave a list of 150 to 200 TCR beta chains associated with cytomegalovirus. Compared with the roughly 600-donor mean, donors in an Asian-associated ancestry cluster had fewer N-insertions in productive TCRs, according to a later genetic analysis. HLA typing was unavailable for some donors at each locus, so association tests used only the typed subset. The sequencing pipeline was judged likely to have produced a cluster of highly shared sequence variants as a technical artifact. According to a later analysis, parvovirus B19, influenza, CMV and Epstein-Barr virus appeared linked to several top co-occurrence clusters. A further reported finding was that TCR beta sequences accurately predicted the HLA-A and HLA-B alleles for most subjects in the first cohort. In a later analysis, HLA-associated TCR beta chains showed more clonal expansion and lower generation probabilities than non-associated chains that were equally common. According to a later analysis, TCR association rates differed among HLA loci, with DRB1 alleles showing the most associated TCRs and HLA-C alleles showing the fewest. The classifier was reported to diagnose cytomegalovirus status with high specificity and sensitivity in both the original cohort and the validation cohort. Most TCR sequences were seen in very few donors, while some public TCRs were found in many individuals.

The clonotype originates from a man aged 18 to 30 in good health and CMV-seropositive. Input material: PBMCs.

CDR3 loop: CSVAGTPSAGANVLTF. The nucleotides read TGCAGCGTTGCCGGGACTCCGAGTGCCGGGGCCAACGTCCTGACTTTC. The chain employs TRBV29-1 and TRBJ2-6; TRBD2 is a weak D gene call, 6 bases matching. From its cysteine to its phenylalanine, the CDR3 spans 16 amino acids. Only the CDR3 DNA is retained, 48 bases long and in frame from the first base. CDR1 and CDR2, per the germline V gene, are SQVTM and ANQGSEA. V is shortened by 4 bases, J by 4 bases, and the region joining them spans 17 bases.